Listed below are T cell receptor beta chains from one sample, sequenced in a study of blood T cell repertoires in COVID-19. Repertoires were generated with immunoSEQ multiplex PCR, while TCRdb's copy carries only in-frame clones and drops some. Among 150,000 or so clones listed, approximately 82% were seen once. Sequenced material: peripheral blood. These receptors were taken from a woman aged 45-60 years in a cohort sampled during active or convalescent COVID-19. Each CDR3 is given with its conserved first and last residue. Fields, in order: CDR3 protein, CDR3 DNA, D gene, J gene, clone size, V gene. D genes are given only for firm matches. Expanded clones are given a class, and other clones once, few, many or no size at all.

CDR3: CASSLYDGGGPGYTF
DNA: TGTGCCAGCAGCTTGTACGACGGGGGGGGGCCTGGCTACACCTTC
D: NA
J: TRBJ1-2
size: NA
V: TRBV5-8

CDR3: CAWISYRGLRGEAFF
DNA: TGTGCCTGGATCTCATACAGGGGGCTTAGGGGTGAAGCTTTCTTT
D: TRBD1
J: TRBJ1-1
size: NA
V: TRBV30

CDR3: CASSHTGGSTDTQYF
DNA: TGTGCCAGCAGCCATACAGGGGGAAGCACAGATACGCAGTATTTT
D: TRBD1
J: TRBJ2-3
size: NA
V: TRBV14

CDR3: CASSIRPPLQGAYNEQFF
DNA: TGTGCCAGTAGTATACGACCCCCCCTGCAGGGGGCATACAATGAGCAGTTCTTC
D: TRBD1
J: TRBJ2-1
size: NA
V: TRBV19

CDR3: CASSLAPGAWGYGYTF
DNA: TGTGCCAGCAGCTTAGCCCCGGGAGCCTGGGGCTATGGCTACACCTTC
D: NA
J: TRBJ1-2
size: NA
V: TRBV11-1

CDR3: CASSQGGLDTQYF
DNA: TGTGCCAGCAGCCAGGGGGGGTTAGATACGCAGTATTTT
D: TRBD2
J: TRBJ2-3
size: NA
V: TRBV3-1/TRBV3-2

CDR3: CASSLAGTPGLNTEAFF
DNA: TGTGCCAGCAGCTTGGCCGGGACTCCGGGTTTGAACACTGAAGCTTTCTTT
D: NA
J: TRBJ1-1
size: few
V: TRBV5-4

CDR3: CASRGTGWNYGYTF
DNA: TGTGCCAGCAGGGGGACAGGGTGGAACTATGGCTACACCTTC
D: TRBD1
J: TRBJ1-2
size: NA
V: TRBV5-5

CDR3: CASGRLGGTEAFF
DNA: TGTGCCAGCGGAAGATTAGGGGGAACTGAAGCTTTCTTT
D: NA
J: TRBJ1-1
size: NA
V: TRBV3-1/TRBV3-2

CDR3: CASSPTTHSSYNEQFF
DNA: TGCGCCAGCAGCCCCACCACTCACAGCTCCTACAATGAGCAGTTCTTC
D: NA
J: TRBJ2-1
size: NA
V: TRBV4-1

CDR3: CASSEIVVREAFF
DNA: TGTGCCAGCAGTGAAATCGTAGTTCGAGAAGCTTTCTTT
D: NA
J: TRBJ1-1
size: once
V: TRBV6-1

CDR3: CSVRVGGQETQYF
DNA: TGCAGCGTTCGGGTGGGAGGGCAAGAGACCCAGTACTTC
D: TRBD2
J: TRBJ2-5
size: NA
V: TRBV29-1

CDR3: CASSLEGAGQPQHF
DNA: TGTGCCAGCAGCTTAGAGGGGGCGGGACAGCCCCAGCATTTT
D: TRBD1
J: TRBJ1-5
size: NA
V: TRBV7-9

CDR3: CASICTGQITPTYGYTF
DNA: TGTGCCAGCATCTGCACCGGACAGATCACACCTACTTATGGCTACACCTTC
D: NA
J: TRBJ1-2
size: NA
V: TRBV21-1

CDR3: CASSSRETGKRADTQYF
DNA: TGTGCCAGCAGCTCGCGGGAGACGGGGAAGCGAGCAGATACGCAGTATTTT
D: TRBD2
J: TRBJ2-3
size: NA
V: TRBV7-8

CDR3: CASSSQTGTSEFF
DNA: TGTGCCAGCAGCTCCCAAACCGGGACTAGCGAGTTCTTC
D: TRBD2
J: TRBJ2-1
size: once
V: TRBV5-4

CDR3: CASSPRDRETDTQYF
DNA: TGCGCCAGCAGCCCGCGGGACAGGGAGACAGATACGCAGTATTTT
D: TRBD1
J: TRBJ2-3
size: once
V: TRBV4-1

CDR3: CAISESRGGWDYGYTF
DNA: TGTGCCATCAGTGAGTCGAGGGGGGGCTGGGACTATGGCTACACCTTC
D: NA
J: TRBJ1-2
size: once
V: TRBV10-3

CDR3: CASSVPGDYEQYF
DNA: TGTGCCAGCAGCGTCCCAGGGGACTACGAGCAGTACTTC
D: NA
J: TRBJ2-7
size: once
V: TRBV16

CDR3: CASSLLQENQPQHF
DNA: TGTGCCAGCAGCTTATTACAGGAAAATCAGCCCCAGCATTTT
D: NA
J: TRBJ1-5
size: NA
V: TRBV7-9